The next 5 T cell receptor beta chains were all read from a single sample in a study of PD-1 blockade in classical Hodgkin lymphoma. Produced via immunoSEQ multiplex PCR; TCRdb's table is partial and in-frame only. Of fewer than 25,000 clones detected, 90% appear once; the ten largest clones hold around 0.4%. The time point denotes: newly diagnosed, previously untreated cHL patient sample. The CD4+ T cells used were purified from thawed PBMCs through magnetic negative selection. Sequencing was performed on CD4+ T cells from blood. These receptor sequences come from a human donor with classical Hodgkin lymphoma.

This chain uses TRBV7-9 with TRBJ1-2; perhaps TRBD1 as D (5 bases). Germline loops: CDR1 SEHNR, CDR2 FQNEAQ (reference sequence). The CDR3 is 19 amino acids. V shed 5 bases and J shed 5 bases, with 30 bases lying between them. The CDR3 is CASSRGLGRGAGPLYGYTF. DNA for the CDR3: TGTGCCAGCAGCAGAGGTTTGGGTAGAGGGGCCGGACCCTTATATGGCTACACCTTC.

This clone was observed a single time. The CDR3 region is CASSLKRQGALETQYF. In DNA, the CDR3 is TGTGCCAGCAGCTTGAAGAGGCAGGGGGCGCTTGAGACCCAGTACTTC. The rearrangement links TRBV5-6 to TRBJ2-5, with TRBD1 matching 8 bases. The V and J ends lost 1 base and 5 bases, in that order; junction bases with no gene match: 10. The germline V gene encodes CDR1 SGHDT and CDR2 YYEEEE. This CDR3 is built from 16 residues. Full variable domain (missing parts from reference TRBV5-6 and TRBJ2-5): DAGVTQSPTHLIKTRGQQVTLRCSPKSGHDTVSWYQQALGQGPQFIFQYYEEEERQRGNFPDRFSGHQFPNYSSELNVNALLLGDSALYLCASSLKRQGALETQYFGPGTRLLVL.

The chain is built from TRBV2 and TRBJ2-7, with D perhaps given as TRBD1 or TRBD2 (5 bases each). The length of the CDR3 is 13 residues. Germline loops: CDR1 SNHLY, CDR2 FYNNEI. V was cut by 6 bases and J by 6 bases, with 15 bases left in between. The CDR3 sequence: CASSPGAGSEQYF. As DNA, the CDR3 is TGTGCCAGCAGCCCCGGGGCCGGCTCCGAGCAGTACTTC.

The table lists this clone with a count of one. At one boundary the junction diverges from the germline segment, which might be a read error. The chain combines TRBV11-2 with TRBJ2-7, with D possibly called TRBD1 or TRBD2 (5 bases each). The CDR3 is 13 residues long. Germline assignment: CDR1 SGHAT and CDR2 FQNNGV. The CDR3 sequence: CASSLEAGTGASF. CDR3 sequence (DNA): TGTGCCAGCAGCTTAGAAGCAGGGACGGGCGCGAGCTTC.

CDR3 in DNA: TGCGCCAGCAGCCACCTCCACAGGGGAGACGGCTACACCTTC. This codes for CASSHLHRGDGYTF. The V call is TRBV4-1, the J call TRBJ1-2, with 7 bases fitting TRBD1. V trimming: 3 bases; J trimming: 8 bases; junction bases outside the gene matches: 9. The V gene's germline CDR1 is MGHRA and CDR2 YSYEKL. CDR3 length equals 14 residues.